Included here is one T cell receptor beta chain sequence, with context. CDR3 size: 16 residues. Trimming took 3 bases from V and 0 from J, leaving 13 bases between them. Germline V gives CDR1 LNHDA, CDR2 SQIVND (reference sequence). Libraries were prepared by immunoSEQ multiplex PCR; TCRdb keeps only in-frame clonotypes and omits some of them. Of 70,000 to 95,000 clones in the sample, about nine tenths were seen once. This sample stems from a study of control samples from healthy donors and cancer patients. V is TRBV19 and J is TRBJ2-3, with D possibly matching TRBD2 (6 bases). The receptor was derived from a woman younger than 45 in good health. The sequenced sample consisted of blood. In nucleotides, the CDR3 is TGTGCCAGTAGTATGGGGGGAGGTATAAGCACAGATACGCAGTATTTT. This encodes CASSMGGGISTDTQYF.